This T cell receptor (beta chain) appears in the sequencing data of a study of control samples from healthy donors and cancer patients. Repertoires were generated with immunoSEQ multiplex PCR, while TCRdb's copy carries only in-frame clones and drops some. The repertoire holds 70,000 to 95,000 clones, approximately 90% seen once, with around 0.9% in the top ten. The length of the CDR3 is 21 residues. Germline V gene sequence: CDR1 GTSNPN, CDR2 SVGIG (reference sequence). Trimming took 1 base from V and 3 from J, leaving 30 bases between them. The source material was blood. The chain carries TRBV30 and TRBJ2-2; D remains unclear. The receptor's source is a woman in her 30s in good health. The CDR3 sequence is CAWSAYSAFTLVPSYTGELFF. The CDR3 nucleotides read TGTGCCTGGAGTGCCTACTCAGCGTTCACTCTTGTCCCCTCCTACACCGGGGAGCTGTTTTTT.